This record looks at one T cell receptor (beta chain) sequence and its context. TCRdb fed the 5' RACE reads into MiXCR, producing one record per CDR3 protein. The sample holds 550,000 to 700,000 distinct CDR3 sequences, around 20% seen once. V was cut by 5 bases and J by 10 bases, with 15 bases left in between. Germline V gene lookup returns CDR1 SGHTA and CDR2 FQGNSA. The CDR3 totals 14 residues. The sample originates from a study of identical twins. These data were also filed under a second study, of T cells expressing NK-cell markers.

The sequenced material came from PBMCs. This TCR was recovered from a woman under 30 in good health. The chain uses TRBV7-2 and TRBJ1-6, with a tentative D call TRBD1 (6 bases). In DNA, the CDR3 is TGTGCCAGCAGCCTGACAGGAGGTGGGTCACCCCTCCACTTT. Translating it yields CASSLTGGGSPLHF.